Listed below are T cell receptor beta chains from one sample, sequenced in a study of blood T cell repertoires in COVID-19. Measured with immunoSEQ multiplex PCR; TCRdb has only the in-frame clones, and not every one. The top ten hold approximately 45% of the sample, which has about 150,000 clones, 84% seen once. The specimen was peripheral blood. The receptors here all came from a human donor in a cohort sampled during active COVID-19. Both conserved end residues are part of each CDR3. The D gene is left open where the match is weak. Size is omitted from some rows. Given values are once, few, many or a class for expanded clones.

j_gene | v_gene | abundance | d_gene | CDR3nt | CDR3aa
TRBJ1-4 | TRBV7-7 | NA | TRBD1 | TGTGCTAGCAGCTTAGGGGACAGGGTAAGTGAAAAACTGTTTTTT | CASSLGDRVSEKLFF
TRBJ2-3 | TRBV11-3 | NA | TRBD2 | TGTGCCAGCAGACTAGCGGGAGGCACAGATACGCAGTATTTT | CASRLAGGTDTQYF
TRBJ1-1 | TRBV30 | NA | NA | TGTGCCTGGAGGGACAGCGACGACACTGAAGCTTTCTTT | CAWRDSDDTEAFF
TRBJ2-2 | TRBV9 | NA | NA | TGTGCCAGCAGCGCGCTCTCAGGCGGGGAGCTGTTTTTT | CASSALSGGELFF
TRBJ2-6 | TRBV4-2 | NA | TRBD2 | TGTGCCAGCCGTCCGGGACTAGGGTTCTCTGGGGCCAACGTCCTGACTTTC | CASRPGLGFSGANVLTF
TRBJ2-1 | TRBV3-1/TRBV3-2 | NA | NA | TGTGCCAGCAGCCGCTTCCGGTCGGTTGGTAATGAGCAGTTCTTC | CASSRFRSVGNEQFF
TRBJ1-1 | TRBV7-6 | NA | NA | TGTGCCAGCAGCGCCAAATCCCCCGGGAACACTGAAGCTTTCTTT | CASSAKSPGNTEAFF
TRBJ1-4 | TRBV29-1 | NA | TRBD1 | TGCAGCGGGAACAGGGGCGAAAAACTGTTTTTT | CSGNRGEKLFF
TRBJ2-3 | TRBV30 | NA | TRBD2 | TGTGCCTGGAGTGCAACTAGCGGCACAGATACGCAGTATTTT | CAWSATSGTDTQYF
TRBJ1-2 | TRBV5-4 | NA | TRBD1 | TGTGCCAGCAGCTTCACAGGGGGCTATGGCTACACCTTC | CASSFTGGYGYTF
TRBJ2-2 | TRBV27 | NA | TRBD1 | TGTGCCAGCAGGTGGGACAGGGCAACCGGGGAGCTGTTTTTT | CASRWDRATGELFF
TRBJ1-4 | TRBV27 | NA | TRBD1 | TGTGCCAGCAGCCGCACAGGGGCCGGGGAAAAACTGTTTTTT | CASSRTGAGEKLFF
TRBJ1-5 | TRBV18 | NA | TRBD1 | TGTGCCAGCTCACCAGCAAGGGGACAGGGTATCGTTCAGCCCCAGCATTTT | CASSPARGQGIVQPQHF
TRBJ2-1 | TRBV2 | once | NA | TGTGCCAGCAGTGAAACGGACAAATACAATGAGCAGTTCTTC | CASSETDKYNEQFF
TRBJ1-3 | TRBV5-1 | NA | TRBD1 | TGCGCCAGCAGCCCCTGGGGACAGGTTGTCGGAAACACCATATATTTT | CASSPWGQVVGNTIYF
TRBJ1-1 | TRBV19 | NA | TRBD1 | TGTGCCAGTAGTCCAGGGACAGGGGGTCATGGTGAAGCTTTCTTT | CASSPGTGGHGEAFF
TRBJ2-2 | TRBV5-1 | few | TRBD1 | TGCGCCAGCAGCTTGTTGGTGGGACAGGGGTCGAACACCGGGGAGCTGTTTTTT | CASSLLVGQGSNTGELFF
TRBJ2-3 | TRBV7-2 | NA | NA | TGTGCCAGCAGCTTATTAAGCTCCACGCAGTATTTT | CASSLLSSTQYF
TRBJ2-3 | TRBV4-1 | NA | NA | TGCGCCAGCAGCCAAGAGGGCTGGGCTAGCACAGATACGCAGTATTTT | CASSQEGWASTDTQYF
TRBJ1-2 | TRBV18 | NA | TRBD1 | TGTGCCAGCTCACCTAGGGACAGGGGAAACTATGGCTACACCTTC | CASSPRDRGNYGYTF
TRBJ2-2 | TRBV7-3 | NA | NA | TGTGCCAGCAGCCCACAGGGGAACACCGGGGAGCTGTTTTTT | CASSPQGNTGELFF
TRBJ2-5 | TRBV7-2 | few | NA | TGTGCCAGCAGCTTAAATAGTCTCAAGCAAGAGACCCAGTACTTC | CASSLNSLKQETQYF
TRBJ2-7 | TRBV11-3 | NA | TRBD2 | TGTGCCAGCAGCTCTGGGGTAGCGGGGTTCTCCTACGAGCAGTACTTC | CASSSGVAGFSYEQYF
TRBJ1-5 | TRBV2 | NA | TRBD1 | TGTGCCAGCAGCCGGGGGACAGGGGCCGGATATAGCAATCAGCCCCAGCATTTT | CASSRGTGAGYSNQPQHF
TRBJ1-6 | TRBV2 | NA | NA | TGTGCCAGCAGTGAAGGGCGGAACTATAATTCACCCCTCCACTTT | CASSEGRNYNSPLHF
TRBJ2-3 | TRBV19 | once | NA | TGTGCCACCGCCCCATGGACAGCTAGCACAGATACGCAGTATTTT | CATAPWTASTDTQYF
TRBJ2-1 | TRBV5-1 | NA | NA | TGCGCCAGCAGCTTCACAGCCACCTACAATGAGCAGTTCTTC | CASSFTATYNEQFF
TRBJ1-1 | TRBV9 | NA | NA | TGTGCCAGCGGCCGCGCGGGGGACACTGAAGCTTTCTTT | CASGRAGDTEAFF